Presented here are 3 T cell receptor beta chains from one specimen sequenced in a study of CD8 T cells in ankylosing spondylitis. TCRdb called the 5' RACE reads again in MiXCR, with one record for every CDR3 protein. The table lists about 300,000 distinct CDR3 sequences, approximately 10% of them singletons. The sequenced sample consisted of blood, either unsorted or a sorted T cell fraction (not recorded which). The receptors shown here come from a female donor with ankylosing spondylitis or in good health (not recorded which).

This clonotype has a count of ten or more. J is TRBJ1-5 and V is TRBV28; D gene unclear. Germline CDR1 is MDHEN and CDR2 is SYDVKM. The CDR3 length is 14 residues. Between the trimmed V and J ends, which lost 2 bases and 6 bases, there was a span of 11 bases. The CDR3 coding sequence is TGTGCCAGCAGTTTACCCCCAAGAGGTCAGCCCCAGCATTTT. Encoded protein: CASSLPPRGQPQHF. Using reference TRBV28 and TRBJ1-5 for the parts outside the CDR3, the full variable domain is DVKVTQSSRYLVKRTGEKVFLECVQDMDHENMFWYRQDPGLGLRLIYFSYDVKMKEKGDIPEGYSVSREKKERFSLILESASTNQTSMYLCASSLPPRGQPQHFGDGTRLSIL.

This clonotype has ten or more counts. The V call is TRBV5-1, the J call TRBJ2-2, with 13 bases that match TRBD2. The germline CDR1 and CDR2 sequences are SGHRS and YFSETQ. The CDR3 length is 15 residues. J lost 6 bases, V lost 4 bases, and 3 bases had no gene match. The CDR3 sequence is CASSAGLAGAGELFF. CDR3 coding DNA: TGCGCCAGCAGCGCTGGACTAGCGGGGGCCGGGGAGCTGTTTTTT.

This clonotype was counted ten times or more. The V and J genes are TRBV5-1 and TRBJ1-2, with TRBD1 matching over 7 bases. Per germline, CDR1 SGHRS and CDR2 YFSETQ. V shed 5 bases, J shed 3 bases, and the junction held 4 bases outside the gene matches. The CDR3 consists of 13 residues. Here the CDR3 DNA reads TGCGCCAGCAGTTCCGGGACAGACTATGGCTACACCTTC. Protein: CASSSGTDYGYTF.